This T cell receptor (beta chain) originates from a study of shared clonotypes between healthy human individuals (dated by TCRdb to about 2020). Some background on the complete study: The cohort included three men and two women between 18 and 49 years of age. For each donor, three plates each were used for CD4 naive and CD4 memory, two plates were used for CD8 naive, and one plate was used for CD8 memory. The study deeply sequenced blood TCR repertoires of five healthy adults to estimate repertoire size and the extent of clonotype sharing between individuals. Libraries were prepared and TCR repertoires were sequenced by different laboratories using diverse techniques, in order to increase sequencing depth and limit assay-specific biases. Per donor, leukapheresis produced somewhere between about 0.94 and 10 billion PBMCs.

Results and caveats for the whole study, not just this receptor: Sharing across a few donors was observed for about 5% of naive CD4, less than 4% of naive CD8, 2% to 2.5% of memory CD4, and about 0.38% of memory CD8 clonotypes. Compared with non-shared clonotypes, clonotypes shared by all four sorted-subset donors had higher generation probabilities. The genetic and exposure-history diversity represented was limited by the small number of donors. Based on pairwise subsampling, the degree of clonotype sharing among donors was expected to be affected by sequencing depth. Sampling was limited to blood, and TCR repertoires in tissue likely differ from TCR repertoires in blood. Larger estimated clonotype richness was generally found for naive subsets than for memory subsets. Rarefaction of sorted-subset datasets indicated incomplete sequencing despite the large sequencing depth.

The cysteine opens and the phenylalanine closes a CDR3 of 15 amino acids. The CDR3 DNA has 45 bases and is translated from base 1. Looking up the germline V gene yields CDR1 KGHSH and CDR2 LQKENI. V and J are truncated by 1 base and 0 bases respectively, leaving an intervening sequence of 10 bases. Concerning this clone itself: What this receptor recognizes is not known. No clone much larger than this one lies a single base away; base qualities are absent.

The donors were healthy, HIV-negative adults who had no recently reported acute infections or vaccinations. All donors were Caucasian adults living in Nashville, Tennessee, USA. CD4+ T cells were enriched through magnetic negative selection, after which naive cells were positively selected on CD45RA and the remaining negative fraction served as the memory subset. Blood was collected by leukapheresis, and PBMCs were isolated by Ficoll-Histopaque density gradient centrifugation and then cryopreserved in liquid nitrogen vapor phase. Analytical flow cytometry was used to check the purity and quantity of each magnetically sorted T cell population. Genomic DNA was isolated from each sorted fraction and quantified by UV absorbance on a Nanodrop 2000c. Using the deep immunoSEQ assay, TCR CDR3 regions were amplified from genomic DNA by multiplex PCR. Extracted genomic DNA from each cell subset was distributed evenly across all wells of several immunoSEQ 96-well plates, and each plate was treated as a replicate. For sorted subsets, approximately 190 ng of genomic DNA, equivalent to around 31,000 T cell genomes, went into each replicate PCR. Purified libraries were quantified with a Qubit 3.0 fluorometer, sized on a Bioanalyzer 2100, and re-quantified with the KAPA Library Quantification kit. Each immunoSEQ 96-well plate was sequenced on its own single-read 150-cycle Illumina NextSeq 550 flow cell. In the paper's pipeline: Because only junctional sequences without quality scores were contained in the immunoSEQ output, filtering matching that applied to full-length reads could not be performed. Sequences were annotated with PyIR, a Python wrapper for IgBLAST v1.9, using IMGT germline references to assign V/J genes and CDR3. Reads with weak V/J assignments (E-value above 1e-6), missing CDR3, stop codons, out-of-frame junctions, or ambiguous translated residues were removed. V3J clonotypes were defined by identical inferred V gene, J gene, and CDR3 amino acid sequence. Percentage overlap between repertoires was calculated by dividing the number of shared unique clonotypes by the size of the smaller repertoire. Repertoire richness was assessed with RTK rarefaction, the Chao1 estimator, and Recon v2.1 estimates of unobserved clonotypes. OLGA was used to compute generation probabilities for all TCRbeta clonotypes that the gDNA method yielded from a handful of donors. Drawn from immuneACCESS, this table holds only the in-frame rearrangements with V and J called that TCRdb kept. Clones are partly lost; checked studies trace under half to an unresolved V gene and leave the rest unexplained. V and J calls and clone size come straight from that table; D and trimming were deduced from the DNA. The sample contains 150,000 to 200,000 clones, over 80% of them found a single time. The leading ten clones occupy more than 0.06% of the sample.

This sequence was found in a woman aged 30 to 39 in good health. The sequence links TRBV18 to TRBJ2-7, with no confidently assigned D gene. Material for sequencing was naive CD4+ T cells sorted from blood. Read against the paper, the sample's cell subset or site label means: CD45RA+ positively selected. The DNA sequence is as follows: TGTGCCAGCTCACCACGGGTGGCAGGCTCCTACGAGCAGTACTTC. Its translation is CASSPRVAGSYEQYF.